Each of the 17 T cell receptor beta chains below was sequenced from the same sample in a study of blood T cell repertoires in COVID-19. The protocol was immunoSEQ multiplex PCR, while the TCRdb copy is restricted to in-frame clones and leaves out a portion. The data show more than 95,000 clones, about 87% seen once. Sequenced sample: peripheral blood. Every receptor here comes from a man aged 45-60 years with acute or convalescent COVID-19.

The chain employs TRBV6-6 and TRBJ2-5; the match to TRBD2 covers 10 bases. The CDR3 runs 14 residues. Trimming cost V 5 bases and J 3 bases; bases outside gene matches: 3. Per germline, CDR1 MNHNY and CDR2 SVGAGI (reference sequence). The CDR3 sequence is CASSPSGREETQYF. CDR3 DNA: TGTGCCAGCAGTCCAAGCGGGAGGGAAGAGACCCAGTACTTC.

V usage is TRBV2 and J usage is TRBJ1-2; TRBD1 might be the D (6 bases). CDR1 is SNHLY, CDR2 FYNNEI, per germline. Trimming cost V 3 bases and J 8 bases, with 10 bases left between them. CDR3 length: 12 amino acids. The CDR3 region is CASSDRGWGYTF. The DNA of the CDR3 is TGTGCCAGCAGTGACAGGGGTTGGGGCTACACCTTC.

V usage is TRBV7-9 and J usage is TRBJ1-1; 7 positions agree with TRBD1. The ends lost 5 bases at V and 8 bases at J; junction bases unmatched: 11. The CDR3 runs to 14 residues. Germline values: CDR1 SEHNR, CDR2 FQNEAQ (reference sequence). The CDR3 DNA sequence: TGTGCCAGCAGCCCCGACAGGGCGGGACGGGAAGCTTTCTTT. It yields the protein CASSPDRAGREAFF.

CDR3 sequence: CASSKEAPGTGELFF. CDR3 coding DNA: TGTGCCAGTAGTAAGGAGGCCCCGGGGACCGGGGAGCTGTTTTTT. V and J are TRBV19 and TRBJ2-2, with D possibly matching TRBD2 (5 bases). The CDR3 contains 15 residues. Deletions cut 4 bases from V and 5 bases from J, with 14 bases between. Germline loops: CDR1 LNHDA, CDR2 SQIVND (reference sequence).

The rearrangement joins TRBV5-1 to TRBJ2-1; 10 bases fit TRBD1. Germline CDR1 and CDR2: SGHRS and YFSETQ. CDR3 size: 15 residues. V was clipped by 4 bases and J by 4 bases; unmatched bases: 5. The CDR3 DNA follows: TGCGCCAGCAGCATCCAGGGACAGGGGTACAATGAGCAGTTCTTC. It is translated as CASSIQGQGYNEQFF.

V is TRBV11-3 and J is TRBJ2-5; 12 bases match TRBD2. The V and J ends lost 1 base and 3 bases, in that order; junction bases with no gene match: 0. The CDR3 is 15 amino acids. Germline assignment: CDR1 SGHNT and CDR2 YENEEA. Here the CDR3 reads CASSLGLAGEETQYF. The DNA of the CDR3 is TGTGCCAGCAGCTTAGGACTAGCGGGAGAAGAGACCCAGTACTTC.

V and J are TRBV10-2 and TRBJ2-7, with D hard to call. V was pared by 8 bases and J by 2 bases, with 7 bases between. Germline loops: CDR1 WSHSY, CDR2 SAAADI. The CDR3 spans 11 residues. CDR3: CASGLAYEQYF. CDR3 DNA: TGCGCCAGCGGTTTAGCCTACGAGCAGTACTTC.

J is TRBJ2-1 and V is TRBV5-1; possible D gene TRBD2, 6 bases. CDR1 and CDR2 (germline): SGHRS, YFSETQ. The CDR3 contains 14 residues. Trimming shortened V by 0 bases and J by 4 bases, and 8 bases separated the two germline ends. CDR3 sequence (DNA): TGCGCCAGCAGCTTGGAAGGAGGGTACAATGAGCAGTTCTTC. It yields the protein CASSLEGGYNEQFF.

This clone was recorded only once. The chain recombines TRBV6-1 with TRBJ2-7; 7 bases align to TRBD1. This CDR3 contains 12 residues. V lost 3 bases to trimming and J lost 6 bases; unmatched junction nucleotides: 2. Germline assignment: CDR1 MNHNS and CDR2 SASEGT. CDR3 DNA: TGTGCCAGCAGTGAGACAGGGATCGAGCAGTACTTC. It yields the protein CASSETGIEQYF.

This chain joins TRBV7-9 and TRBJ2-5, with 7 nucleotides matching TRBD1. The J segment lost 5 bases and the V segment lost 5 bases, leaving 11 bases of the junction unmatched. The germline V gene has CDR1 SEHNR and CDR2 FQNEAQ (reference sequence). The CDR3 has 15 amino acids. The CDR3 DNA follows: TGTGCCAGCAGCCCCTCCGAAGGGGGCGGTGAGACCCAGTACTTC. Amino acid sequence: CASSPSEGGGETQYF. Filled out from reference TRBV7-9 and TRBJ2-5, the complete variable domain reads DTGVSQNPRHKITKRGQNVTFRCDPISEHNRLYWYRQTLGQGPEFLTYFQNEAQLEKSRLLSDRFSAERPKGSFSTLEIQRTEQGDSAMYLCASSPSEGGGETQYFGPGTRLLVL.

The chain has TRBV11-2 and TRBJ2-1, with 7 bases that match TRBD1. This CDR3 is built from 16 residues. Per germline, CDR1 SGHAT and CDR2 FQNNGV. V shed 5 bases, J shed 3 bases, and the junction held 10 bases outside the gene matches. For the CDR3, the DNA is TGTGCCAGCAGCGCCCACGGGACAGACATCTACAATGAGCAGTTCTTC. Translated: CASSAHGTDIYNEQFF.

The genes are TRBV27 and TRBJ2-3, with a weak D call TRBD2 (6 bases). V was pared by 10 bases and J by 4 bases, with 18 bases between. The germline V gene has CDR1 MNHEY and CDR2 SMNVEV (reference sequence). This CDR3 region has 14 residues. The CDR3 reads CATGTGGLADTQYF. The CDR3 DNA sequence: TGTGCCACCGGGACTGGTGGGTTGGCAGATACGCAGTATTTT.

The rearrangement links TRBV27 to TRBJ2-2; no definite D call. V was cut by 3 bases and J by 5 bases, with 13 bases left in between. This CDR3 region has 15 residues. Germline V gives CDR1 MNHEY, CDR2 SMNVEV (reference sequence). CDR3: CASSFEAPGTGELFF. DNA for the CDR3: TGTGCCAGCAGTTTTGAGGCCCCCGGAACCGGGGAGCTGTTTTTT.

The chain couples TRBV28 to TRBJ2-6; possibly TRBD2 for D (6 bases). Trimming cost V 0 bases and J 2 bases, with 11 bases left between them. The CDR3 length is 17 residues. In germline, CDR1 is MDHEN, CDR2 SYDVKM. CDR3 sequence reads: CASSLWQGGTGANVLTF. As DNA, the CDR3 is TGTGCCAGCAGTTTATGGCAGGGAGGTACTGGGGCCAACGTCCTGACTTTC. Complete variable domain (other parts from reference TRBV28 and TRBJ2-6): DVKVTQSSRYLVKRTGEKVFLECVQDMDHENMFWYRQDPGLGLRLIYFSYDVKMKEKGDIPEGYSVSREKKERFSLILESASTNQTSMYLCASSLWQGGTGANVLTFGAGSRLTVL.

The CDR3 sequence is CASSLGWQTYGYTF. The CDR3 DNA follows: TGTGCCAGCAGCCTCGGGTGGCAGACCTATGGCTACACCTTC. The chain has TRBV28 and TRBJ1-2; no firm D call. The length of the CDR3 is 14 residues. Germline V gene sequence: CDR1 MDHEN, CDR2 SYDVKM. With 6 bases removed from V and 4 bases from J, the gap between germline ends came to 15 bases.

CDR3 nucleotides: TGTGCCAGCAGTTACCTGGGGGCGAGGAATTCACCCCTCCACTTT. Translating it yields CASSYLGARNSPLHF. The chain uses TRBV6-6 and TRBJ1-6; TRBD1 might be the D (6 bases). CDR3 length: 15 amino acids. V shed 2 bases and J shed 7 bases, with 12 bases lying between them. Germline V gene sequence: CDR1 MNHNY, CDR2 SVGAGI (reference sequence).

The gene calls are TRBV11-1 and TRBJ1-2; 7 positions agree with TRBD1. The CDR3 runs 15 residues. Germline values: CDR1 SGHAT, CDR2 FQDESV (reference sequence). The junction had 9 bases not matched to a gene; V was cut back by 1 base and J by 7 bases. CDR3 loop: CASSLDDTGVAGYTF. The CDR3 DNA reads as TGTGCCAGCAGCTTAGATGACACAGGGGTTGCTGGCTACACCTTC.